These 10 T cell receptor beta chains came from one sample sequenced in a study of blood T cell repertoires in COVID-19. The table came from immunoSEQ multiplex PCR; TCRdb's copy has only in-frame clones and leaves some out. The profile shows about 240,000 clones, more than 75% of them singletons. Sample: peripheral blood. These receptors all come from an elderly man with acute or convalescent COVID-19.

The CDR3 coding sequence is TGTGCCAGCAGTTACGGTGAAAGGCGGGGGCGAGAGCAGTTCTTC. Protein sequence: CASSYGERRGREQFF. The chain is built from TRBV28 and TRBJ2-1; a weak D match, TRBD2 (7 bases). The CDR3 totals 15 residues. Between the trimmed V and J ends, which lost 4 bases and 10 bases, there was a span of 20 bases. From germline, CDR1 is MDHEN and CDR2 SYDVKM.

V is TRBV4-1 and J is TRBJ2-7; 9 nucleotides match TRBD1. CDR1 is MGHRA and CDR2 is YSYEKL in the germline V gene. The CDR3 spans 15 residues. Trimming at V came to 2 bases and at J to 9 bases, leaving 11 bases not matched to a gene. The CDR3: CASSQPDRGGNAQYF. For the CDR3, the DNA is TGCGCCAGCAGCCAACCGGACAGGGGCGGGAACGCGCAGTACTTC.

The chain has TRBV7-2 and TRBJ1-1, with TRBD1 matching over 7 bases. Germline V gives CDR1 SGHTA, CDR2 FQGNSA. The CDR3 consists of 14 residues. After removal of 5 bases from V and 4 bases from J, the junction contained 7 bases not matched to a gene. CDR3 amino acids: CASSLQGQITEAFF. Here the CDR3 DNA reads TGTGCCAGCAGCCTACAGGGGCAGATCACTGAAGCTTTCTTT.

The V and J genes are TRBV6-5 and TRBJ2-7; D is perhaps TRBD1 (6 bases). The CDR3 consists of 13 residues. V lost 6 bases and J lost 3, with 12 bases in between. Per the germline V gene, CDR1 is MNHEY and CDR2 is SVGAGI. The chain's CDR3 is CASRPTGYYEQYF. The CDR3 nucleotides read TGTGCCAGCAGACCTACAGGGTACTACGAGCAGTACTTC.

This chain uses TRBV10-3 with TRBJ2-2; perhaps TRBD1 as D (6 bases). The CDR3 extends over 16 amino acids. The V end lost 2 bases, the J end lost 1 base, and 11 bases lay between the germline ends. Germline CDR1 and CDR2: ENHRY and SYGVKD. The CDR3, as DNA: TGTGCCATCAGTGAGGGGGGCCAGGAGAACACCGGGGAGCTGTTTTTT. It yields the protein CAISEGGQENTGELFF.

The gene calls are TRBV3-1 (or the pseudogene TRBV3-2) and TRBJ1-2, with D uncertain. CDR1 is LGHDT and CDR2 is YNNKEL in the germline V gene (reference sequence). There are 14 residues in the CDR3. The V end lost 2 bases, the J end lost 1 base, and 8 bases lay between the germline ends. The CDR3 bases are TGTGCCAGCAGCCAACCGGGTCTTAACTATGGCTACACCTTC. The encoded protein is CASSQPGLNYGYTF.

Remarks on this clone: Other DNA sequences in the same sample also yield this CDR3. The rearrangement uses TRBV4-3 and TRBJ2-5; 8 bases are a match to TRBD1. J lost 2 bases, V lost 1 base, and 3 bases had no gene match. The germline V gene encodes CDR1 LGHNA and CDR2 YSLEER. This CDR3 has 15 amino acids. In DNA, the CDR3 is TGCGCCAGCAGCCAAGCCTGGGACAGGCAAGAGACCCAGTACTTC. Protein sequence: CASSQAWDRQETQYF.

V gene TRBV6-6 combines with J gene TRBJ1-5, with 10 nucleotides matching TRBD1. V lost 5 bases and J lost 4; bases outside the gene matches: 11. The length of the CDR3 is 17 residues. Germline V CDR1 and CDR2: MNHNY, SVGAGI (reference sequence). The CDR3 loop reads CASSPGQGLGVNQPQHF. The CDR3 nucleotides are TGTGCCAGCAGTCCGGGACAGGGGCTGGGGGTGAATCAGCCCCAGCATTTT.

The chain uses TRBV28 and TRBJ1-5; TRBD1 might be the D (5 bases). The germline V gene has CDR1 MDHEN and CDR2 SYDVKM. The CDR3 extends over 17 amino acids. V was pared by 5 bases and J by 1 base, with 18 bases between. This CDR3 reads CASSGVGGGLSNQPQHF. CDR3 DNA sequence: TGTGCCAGCAGTGGCGTCGGGGGTGGACTCAGCAATCAGCCCCAGCATTTT.

The chain carries TRBV6-5 and TRBJ1-6, with 8 bases lining up with TRBD1. The germline gives CDR1 MNHEY, CDR2 SVGAGI. The V and J ends lost 9 bases and 9 bases, in that order; junction bases with no gene match: 4. The CDR3 loop spans 12 amino acids. CDR3: CASGQGGSPLHF. The CDR3 DNA follows: TGTGCCAGTGGACAGGGCGGTTCACCCCTCCACTTT.